The TCR beta chain described here comes from a study of cytotoxic CD8 clonotypes in ibrutinib-treated CLL. Study results and limitations: Clonality showed a rise at ibrutinib response that reversed toward baseline at progression.

For this clone: Its antigen is currently unknown.

The length of the CDR3 is 16 residues. Germline assignment: CDR1 SGHAT and CDR2 FQNNGV. V was trimmed by 3 bases and J by 0 bases, leaving 12 bases between them. Researchers set a sequencing depth target of 1 in 200,000 to 1 in 1 million T cells. The method was immunoSEQ multiplex PCR; TCRdb's version includes in-frame clones alone and lacks a portion of them. This sample has fewer than 25,000 clones; approximately 72% occur once, and the top ten carry around 8.1%. The specimen comprised PBMCs, sampled before ibrutinib treatment. The TCR was taken from a human donor with chronic lymphocytic leukemia. V gene TRBV11-2 combines with J gene TRBJ1-3, with D possibly being TRBD1 (5 bases). CDR3 protein: CASSFEDTSSGNTIYF. The CDR3 coding sequence is TGTGCCAGCAGCTTTGAGGACACAAGCTCTGGAAACACCATATATTTT.